These T cell receptor beta chains were read from a single sample in a study of cytomegalovirus exposure and HLA in healthy donors. The repertoire was sequenced with immunoSEQ multiplex PCR; TCRdb's copy has only in-frame clones and lacks some. The sample yields 140,000 to 150,000 clones, around two thirds seen once. The sequenced sample was PBMCs. All receptors derive from an older woman in good health and CMV-seropositive. Both conserved end residues are part of each CDR3. A D gene is named only where the DNA matches it firmly. Only some rows state a clone size, as once, few, many or a class for expanded clones.

>.|TRBV19|TRBD2|TRBJ2-6
CASRRGATGANVLTF
TGTGCCAGTAGGCGGGGGGCAACTGGGGCCAACGTCCTGACTTTC
>.|TRBV7-9|TRBD1|TRBJ2-1
CASSLLTGGSSNEQFF
TGTGCCAGCAGCCTCTTAACAGGGGGCAGTAGCAATGAGCAGTTCTTC
>.|TRBV19|TRBD1|TRBJ1-5
CASSITGANQPQHF
TGTGCCAGTAGTATAACAGGGGCGAATCAGCCCCAGCATTTT
>.|TRBV4-1|TRBD2|TRBJ2-3
CASSRELAVLTDTQYF
TGCGCCAGCAGCCGGGAACTAGCGGTACTCACAGATACGCAGTATTTT
>.|TRBV7-9|.|TRBJ2-6
CASSLSGAGSSGANVLTF
TGTGCCAGCAGCTTATCCGGGGCCGGGAGCTCTGGGGCCAACGTCCTGACTTTC
>.|TRBV7-9|.|TRBJ2-1
CASTLLAMGEQFF
TGTGCCAGCACCCTACTAGCCATGGGTGAGCAGTTCTTC
>few|TRBV18|.|TRBJ1-1
CASSPPAGGRTFF
TGTGCCAGCTCACCACCGGCCGGGGGGCGTACTTTCTTT
>.|TRBV2|.|TRBJ1-5
CASSLQGNQPQHF
TGTGCCAGCTCCCTCCAGGGCAATCAGCCCCAGCATTTT
>.|TRBV6-5|TRBD2|TRBJ2-2
CASQPGGQRTGELFF
TGTGCCAGCCAACCGGGGGGTCAGAGGACCGGGGAGCTGTTTTTT
>.|TRBV2|.|TRBJ1-5
CASSVRSNQPQHF
TGTGCCAGCAGTGTACGGAGCAATCAGCCCCAGCATTTT
>once|TRBV10-3|TRBD2|TRBJ2-3
CAISEVSGKGDTQYF
TGTGCCATCAGTGAAGTTAGCGGGAAGGGAGATACGCAGTATTTT
>.|TRBV7-9|.|TRBJ1-1
CSSSIRSTEAFF
TGTTCCAGCAGCATAAGGAGCACTGAAGCTTTCTTT
>.|TRBV5-8|TRBD2|TRBJ2-7
CASSFQASGVYEQYF
TGTGCCAGCAGCTTTCAGGCTAGCGGGGTTTACGAGCAGTACTTC
>.|TRBV6-5|.|TRBJ1-1
CASRLREANTEAFF
TGTGCCAGCAGACTCCGGGAGGCGAACACTGAAGCTTTCTTT
>.|TRBV5-4|.|TRBJ2-3
CAIVLLLRGKNTQYF
TGTGCCATCGTACTCCTACTTCGGGGGAAAAATACGCAGTATTTT
>.|TRBV5-7|TRBD1|TRBJ1-1
CARSDRVNTEAFF
TGTGCCAGGTCGGACAGGGTGAACACTGAAGCTTTCTTT
>.|TRBV7-9|TRBD1|TRBJ1-5
CASSLEAGGRQPQHF
TGTGCCAGCAGCTTAGAAGCAGGGGGCAGGCAGCCCCAGCATTTT
>.|TRBV29-1|TRBD1|TRBJ1-2
CSPGGPAGYTF
TGCAGCCCAGGGGGCCCGGCGGGCTACACCTTC
>once|TRBV27|TRBD1|TRBJ1-2
CASSTRQGIDGYTF
TGTGCCAGCAGTACCCGACAGGGTATCGATGGCTACACCTTC
>few|TRBV27|TRBD1|TRBJ1-5
CASSPRTGTPPQPQHF
TGTGCCAGCAGTCCGAGGACAGGAACTCCGCCTCAGCCCCAGCATTTT
>few|TRBV5-6|.|TRBJ1-3
CASSLEVRGDGTIYF
TGTGCCAGCAGCTTGGAAGTTCGGGGGGACGGGACCATATATTTT
>few|TRBV25-1|.|TRBJ2-5
CASSPPGTLQETQYF
TGTGCCAGCAGCCCCCCAGGGACACTACAAGAGACCCAGTACTTC
>once|TRBV5-1|.|TRBJ2-7
CASSLVVGAPNEQYF
TGCGCCAGCAGCTTGGTTGTAGGGGCACCCAACGAGCAGTACTTC
>.|TRBV7-8|.|TRBJ1-1
CASSFEGQVNTEAFF
TGTGCCAGCAGCTTCGAGGGACAAGTGAACACTGAAGCTTTCTTT
>.|TRBV10-1|.|TRBJ2-5
CASSEGGVETQYF
TGCGCCAGCAGCGAGGGCGGGGTCGAGACCCAGTACTTC
>few|TRBV6-6|.|TRBJ1-1
CASSYSLGGSTEAFF
TGTGCCAGCAGTTACTCGTTGGGGGGTAGCACTGAAGCTTTCTTT